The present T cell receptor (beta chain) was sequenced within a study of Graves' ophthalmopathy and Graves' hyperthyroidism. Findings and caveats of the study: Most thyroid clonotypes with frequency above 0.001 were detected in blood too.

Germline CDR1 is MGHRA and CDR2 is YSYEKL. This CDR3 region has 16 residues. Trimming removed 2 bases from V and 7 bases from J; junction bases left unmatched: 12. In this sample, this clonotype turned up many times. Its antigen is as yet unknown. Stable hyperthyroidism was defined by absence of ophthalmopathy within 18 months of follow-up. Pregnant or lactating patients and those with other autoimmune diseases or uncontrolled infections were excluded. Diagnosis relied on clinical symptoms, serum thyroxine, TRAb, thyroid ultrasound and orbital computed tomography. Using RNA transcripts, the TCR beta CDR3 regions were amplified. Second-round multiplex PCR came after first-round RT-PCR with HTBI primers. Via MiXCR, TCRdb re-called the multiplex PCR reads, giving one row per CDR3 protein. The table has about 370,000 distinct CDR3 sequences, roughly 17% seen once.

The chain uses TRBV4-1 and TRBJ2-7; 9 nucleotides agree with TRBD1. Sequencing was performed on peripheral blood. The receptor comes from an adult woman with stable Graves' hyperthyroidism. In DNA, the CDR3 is TGCGCCAGCAGCCAAAGTACAGGGGGCTCCCTAAATGAGCAGTACTTC. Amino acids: CASSQSTGGSLNEQYF.